A single TCR beta chain is shown here with its context. Its target is unknown. The data stem from a study of T cell responses to AZD1222 COVID-19 vaccine. Regarding the study as a whole: Rises in breadth and depth of Spike-specific TCRs came after two AZD1222 doses.

The method was immunoSEQ multiplex PCR; TCRdb's version includes in-frame clones alone and lacks a portion of them. The sample has 100,000 to 150,000 clones, about 86% seen once; the top ten hold 12%. Germline V CDR1 and CDR2: SEHNR, FQNEAQ (reference sequence). Trimming took off 3 bases at V and 0 bases at J, with 11 bases between the two ends. The CDR3 is 16 residues long. This material consisted of peripheral blood, taken on day 0 of AZD1222 vaccination. The clonotype originates from an adult in good health. The genes are TRBV7-9 and TRBJ1-4, with unresolved D. The CDR3 nucleotides are TGTGCCAGCAGCTTGGTTTCGACGGCAACTAATGAAAAACTGTTTTTT. This gives the protein CASSLVSTATNEKLFF.